This T cell receptor beta chain was documented in a study of OX40 agonist ivuxolimab in advanced cancers. Study details: Ivuxolimab, an agonistic anti-OX40 (CD134) antibody, was given to patients. Treatment received earlier with anti-PD-1, anti-PD-L1 or anti-CTLA-4 agents was allowed, and 40% had some.

Germline V CDR1 and CDR2: GTSNPN, SVGIG (reference sequence). The CDR3 length is 14 residues. Trimming took off 1 base at V and 4 bases at J, with 14 bases between the two ends. Repertoires were generated with immunoSEQ multiplex PCR, while TCRdb's copy carries only in-frame clones and drops some. The repertoire holds 15,000 to 20,000 clones, roughly 84% seen once, with around 40% in the top ten. The chain employs TRBV30 and TRBJ2-7; D is possibly TRBD1 or TRBD2 (5 bases each). The starting material was CD4+ or CD8+ T cells sorted from blood, obtained in a trial of the OX40 agonist ivuxolimab. This sequence was found in an adult with an advanced solid tumor such as melanoma, head and neck, liver or kidney cancer. CDR3 in amino acids: CAWSDGLGAYEQYF. For the CDR3, the DNA is TGTGCCTGGAGTGACGGACTCGGGGCGTACGAGCAGTACTTC.